The rows below give T cell receptor beta chains drawn from one sample of a study of human T cells and chemical hapten exposure. Each CDR3 protein is one row after TCRdb ran MiXCR on the RACE reads. The sample lists 300,000 to 450,000 distinct CDR3 sequences; 5% to 6.5% were seen once. Sample: whole blood, taken in connection with sensitization to the hapten diphenylcyclopropenone (DPC). The receptors stem from a woman aged 45-65 years with alopecia areata. Some clones in this sample may be carry-over from other donors' samples. CDR3s include the opening cysteine and the closing phenylalanine or tryptophan. A D gene is named only where the DNA matches it firmly. Clone size appears in some rows only: once, few, many, or a class for an expanded clone.

d_gene | j_gene | abundance | v_gene | CDR3nt | CDR3aa
- | TRBJ1-2 | - | TRBV19 | TGTGCCAGTAGTATGGGAATGGGGACCCGAGGCTACACCTTC | CASSMGMGTRGYTF
- | TRBJ2-2 | - | TRBV29-1 | TGCAGCGTTGGGTTGGGACACCACACCGGGGAGCTGTTTTTT | CSVGLGHHTGELFF
- | TRBJ2-7 | - | TRBV7-2 | TGTGCCAGCAGCCGAGATAAATCCGAGCAGTACTTC | CASSRDKSEQYF
- | TRBJ2-3 | many | TRBV11-2 | TGTGCCAGCAGCTTAAGGGGAGGAAGCACAGATACGCAGTATTTT | CASSLRGGSTDTQYF
- | TRBJ1-5 | many | TRBV18 | TGTGCCAGCTCACCACCGGGGGGTAATCAGCCCCAGCATTTT | CASSPPGGNQPQHF
- | TRBJ1-4 | few | TRBV6-5 | TGTGCCAGCGCGAGGACAACTAATGAAAAACTGTTTTTT | CASARTTNEKLFF
TRBD1 | TRBJ1-1 | many | TRBV3-1 | TGTGCCAGCAGCCCGCAGGGGGCGGACACTGAAGCTTTCTTT | CASSPQGADTEAFF
- | TRBJ2-5 | many | TRBV6-5 | TGTGCCAGCAGTTACTCCAAAACCACGACGCTTCCCCAAGAGACCCAGTACTTC | CASSYSKTTTLPQETQYF
TRBD2 | TRBJ2-7 | many | TRBV12-3/TRBV12-4 | TGTGCCAGCAGTTTACCGGGGAGGGCCTACGAGCAGTACTTC | CASSLPGRAYEQYF
- | TRBJ1-6 | many | TRBV7-6 | TGTGCCAGCAGCTTAGCCCCCAGAGATTCACCCCTCCACTTT | CASSLAPRDSPLHF
TRBD1 | TRBJ2-1 | many | TRBV27 | TGTGCCAGCAGTTTTTCAGGGGGCTTCGATGAGCAGTTCTTC | CASSFSGGFDEQFF
TRBD1 | TRBJ2-2 | - | TRBV9 | TGTGCCAGTAGGGGGCTGAACGGGGAGCTGTTTTTT | CASRGLNGELFF
TRBD2 | TRBJ2-2 | many | TRBV11-2 | TGTGCCAGCAGCTCGGACCCGGGACTAGGGGCCGGGGAGCTGTTTTTT | CASSSDPGLGAGELFF
- | TRBJ2-3 | many | TRBV5-6 | TGTGCCAGCAGAGATCCTAGCACAGATACGCAGTATTTT | CASRDPSTDTQYF
- | TRBJ2-7 | many | TRBV3-1 | TGTGCCAGCAGCCCGGGTATTGGCTACGAGCAGTACTTC | CASSPGIGYEQYF
- | TRBJ1-6 | few | TRBV2 | TGTGCCAGCAGTGAGACCAGAAATTCACCCCTCCACTTT | CASSETRNSPLHF
TRBD1 | TRBJ1-2 | few | TRBV7-2 | TGTGCCAGCAGCTTACAGGGGGCGGGCGGCTACACCTTC | CASSLQGAGGYTF
TRBD1 | TRBJ1-2 | few | TRBV3-1 | TGTGCCAGCAGCCAAGGGACAGGGGATGGCTACACCTTC | CASSQGTGDGYTF